Presented here are 19 T cell receptor beta chains from one specimen sequenced in a study of graft-versus-host responses after intestinal transplantation. TCRdb's copy holds only in-frame clones and misses some; the assay was immunoSEQ multiplex PCR. Seen here are tens of thousands of clones, almost 95% observed once, and the top ten hold more than 0.3%. Antigens for these TCRs are unknown. The specimen comprised unstimulated CD4+ T cells sorted from spleen or lymph node cells, sampled before transplant. All receptors derive from a human donor who was the organ donor for an intestinal transplant.

This chain joins TRBV6-5 and TRBJ1-4; D gene unclear. Trimming left V 6 bases short and J 3 bases short, with 11 bases between. CDR3 size: 14 residues. Germline V gene sequence: CDR1 MNHEY, CDR2 SVGAGI. The CDR3 reads CASSTLAANEKLFF. The CDR3 nucleotides are TGTGCCAGCAGCACTCTGGCAGCTAATGAAAAACTGTTTTTT.

This chain links TRBV4-2 with TRBJ1-1, with a possible D match to TRBD1 (5 bases). The CDR3 runs to 15 residues. Trimming removed 7 bases at V and 1 base at J, with 16 bases between. CDR1 LGHNA and CDR2 YNFKEQ come from the germline V gene. The CDR3 sequence: CASTKVGVKNTEAFF. CDR3 DNA sequence: TGTGCCAGCACCAAGGTAGGGGTTAAGAACACTGAAGCTTTCTTT.

CDR3 in DNA: TGCGCCAGCAACTTTCAAAACACCAATGAGCAGTTCTTC. Translated, it gives CASNFQNTNEQFF. The J gene is TRBJ2-1, the V gene TRBV5-1, with D unresolved. Germline CDR1 SGHRS, CDR2 YFSETQ. The CDR3 is 13 residues long. V lost 6 bases and J 6 bases, leaving 13 bases between the germline ends.

The J gene is TRBJ2-2, the V gene TRBV9; D is uncertain. Germline CDR1 is SGDLS and CDR2 is YYNGEE. The CDR3 is 14 residues long. The V gene lost 0 bases and the J gene lost 8 bases, with 11 bases spanning the gap. The CDR3 is CASSVEPRSGELFF. In nucleotides, the CDR3 is TGTGCCAGCAGCGTAGAGCCTCGAAGTGGGGAGCTGTTTTTT. Based on the CDR3 plus reference TRBV9 and TRBJ2-2, the full variable domain is DSGVTQTPKHLITATGQRVTLRCSPRSGDLSVYWYQQSLDQGLQFLIQYYNGEERAKGNILERFSAQQFPDLHSELNLSSLELGDSALYFCASSVEPRSGELFFGEGSRLTVL.

The chain links TRBV18 to TRBJ2-3; D is unresolved. Germline values: CDR1 KGHSH, CDR2 LQKENI. This CDR3 is 15 amino acids long. Trimming stripped 4 bases from V and 2 bases from J, with 13 bases between. CDR3 region: CASSLNYFDTDTQYF. DNA for the CDR3: TGTGCCAGCTCACTTAACTACTTCGACACAGATACGCAGTATTTT.

This chain joins TRBV19 and TRBJ1-5, with D perhaps TRBD1 (5 bases). The CDR3 spans 13 residues. Germline CDR1 is LNHDA and CDR2 is SQIVND (reference sequence). V was cut by 6 bases and J by 5 bases, with 11 bases left in between. CDR3 DNA: TGTGCCAGTAGGTCGGGACTGTATCAGCCCCAGCATTTT. Translating gives CASRSGLYQPQHF.

V and J are TRBV19 and TRBJ1-6; unclear D gene. This CDR3 spans 14 amino acids. V lost 7 bases to trimming and J lost 2 bases, with 9 bases between them. Germline lookup yields CDR1 LNHDA and CDR2 SQIVND (reference sequence). The CDR3 coding sequence is TGTGCCAGTAACGACCGAACCTATAATTCACCCCTCCACTTT. Its translation is CASNDRTYNSPLHF.

The chain combines TRBV30 with TRBJ2-3; weak D call: TRBD2 (6 bases). V was trimmed by 0 bases and J by 2 bases, leaving 15 bases between them. Germline V lookup: CDR1 GTSNPN, CDR2 SVGIG (reference sequence). The CDR3 is made up of 16 amino acids. CDR3 protein: CAWSVLVGGSTDTQYF. The CDR3 DNA reads TGTGCCTGGAGTGTACTAGTTGGGGGGTCCACAGATACGCAGTATTTT.

This chain links TRBV5-5 with TRBJ2-1; TRBD2 agrees at 7 bases. Germline CDR1 reads SGHKS; CDR2 reads YYEKEE (reference sequence). The CDR3 covers 14 residues. With 3 bases clipped from V and 4 bases from J, the junction kept 4 bases outside the gene matches. CDR3 nucleotides: TGTGCCAGCAGCTGGGGGGGTCTTTACAATGAGCAGTTCTTC. Its translation: CASSWGGLYNEQFF.

The V gene is TRBV18, the J gene TRBJ2-7; 8 nucleotides line up with TRBD1. V gave up 5 bases and J gave up 0 bases; unmatched junction bases: 6. The germline V gene has CDR1 KGHSH and CDR2 LQKENI. The CDR3 length is 15 residues. CDR3 nucleotide sequence: TGTGCCAGCTCATCCACAGGGGGAAACTCCTACGAGCAGTACTTC. Translation gives CASSSTGGNSYEQYF.

The chain recombines TRBV5-6 with TRBJ2-3, with 14 bases fitting TRBD2. The CDR3 length is 16 residues. In germline, CDR1 is SGHDT, CDR2 YYEEEE. Germline trimming cut 4 bases from V and 5 bases from J; bases unmatched to any gene: 6. CDR3 in DNA: TGTGCCAGCAGCCGGGGACTAGCGGGGGAGGGAGATACGCAGTATTTT. Protein product: CASSRGLAGEGDTQYF.

CDR3 in DNA: TGTGCCAGCTCATTGGGACTTAAATACGAGCAGTACTTC. It codes for CASSLGLKYEQYF. The gene calls are TRBV18 and TRBJ2-7, with D possibly matching TRBD2 (6 bases). The CDR3 extends over 13 amino acids. Germline V gives CDR1 KGHSH, CDR2 LQKENI. Trimming cost V 5 bases and J 4 bases, with 12 bases left between them. The full variable domain, completed using reference TRBV18 and TRBJ2-7, is NAGVMQNPRHLVRRRGQEARLRCSPMKGHSHVYWYRQLPEEGLKFMVYLQKENIIDESGMPKERFSAEFPKEGPSILRIQQVVRGDSAAYFCASSLGLKYEQYFGPGTRLTVT.

The gene calls are TRBV5-6 and TRBJ1-2, with D possibly matching TRBD1 (6 bases). Trimming stripped 1 base from V and 7 bases from J, with 8 bases between. This CDR3 contains 12 residues. The germline V gene encodes CDR1 SGHDT and CDR2 YYEEEE. The CDR3 DNA sequence: TGTGCCAGCAGCTTGAGGGGGGCTGGCTACACCTTC. It encodes CASSLRGAGYTF.

The CDR3 protein is CASSHPDRTNYGYTF. The CDR3 bases are TGCGCCAGCAGCCACCCGGACAGGACTAACTATGGCTACACCTTC. The chain has TRBV5-1 and TRBJ1-2, with TRBD1 matching over 7 bases. The CDR3 loop spans 15 amino acids. V shed 4 bases, J shed 0 bases, and the junction held 6 bases outside the gene matches. CDR1 is SGHRS and CDR2 is YFSETQ in the germline V gene.

In this sample, this clone turned up once. The chain links TRBV6-1 to TRBJ2-3, with 12 bases matching TRBD2. Unmatched junction bases numbered 7, after V lost 2 bases and J lost 1 base. The germline V gene encodes CDR1 MNHNS and CDR2 SASEGT. This CDR3 has 18 residues. The CDR3 DNA reads as TGTGCCAGCAGTGAACTTCCTCGACTAGCGGGGGGCACAGATACGCAGTATTTT. Translating gives CASSELPRLAGGTDTQYF.

The chain links TRBV10-3 to TRBJ1-6; 8 nucleotides line up with TRBD1. V was clipped by 10 bases and J by 8 bases; unmatched bases: 10. Germline V CDR1 and CDR2: ENHRY, SYGVKD. The CDR3 consists of 14 residues. The CDR3 spells CATKDREGYSPLHF. The CDR3 coding sequence is TGTGCCACCAAGGACAGGGAAGGTTATTCACCCCTCCACTTT.

This chain links TRBV30 with TRBJ2-3; D not certain. V dropped 0 bases and J dropped 2 bases, with 15 bases sitting between them. There are 16 residues in the CDR3. Germline V CDR1 and CDR2: GTSNPN, SVGIG (reference sequence). In DNA, the CDR3 is TGTGCCTGGAGTGTCAGAGGCAGGCCTTTCACAGATACGCAGTATTTT. Translated: CAWSVRGRPFTDTQYF.

Comments on this clone: Additional DNA sequences in this sample encode the identical CDR3. This chain links TRBV29-1 with TRBJ2-2, with 9 bases aligning to TRBD2. CDR1 is SQVTM, CDR2 ANQGSEA, per germline. V trimming: 4 bases; J trimming: 4 bases; junction bases outside the gene matches: 4. There are 14 residues in the CDR3. For the CDR3, the DNA is TGCAGCGTTGGCGGGGGGGCGGGCACCGGGGAGCTGTTTTTT. Translation: CSVGGGAGTGELFF.

The chain is built from TRBV5-6 and TRBJ1-1; a weak D match, TRBD1 (6 bases). The CDR3 extends over 13 amino acids. V lost 7 bases and J lost 5, with 15 bases in between. The germline V gene has CDR1 SGHDT and CDR2 YYEEEE. CDR3 sequence: CASARARGTEAFF. The CDR3 nucleotides read TGTGCCAGCGCAAGGGCCAGGGGAACTGAAGCTTTCTTT. The whole variable domain, filled in from reference TRBV5-6 and TRBJ1-1, reads DAGVTQSPTHLIKTRGQQVTLRCSPKSGHDTVSWYQQALGQGPQFIFQYYEEEERQRGNFPDRFSGHQFPNYSSELNVNALLLGDSALYLCASARARGTEAFFGQGTRLTVV.